The next 6 T cell receptor beta chains were all read from a single sample in a study of blood T cell repertoires in COVID-19. The protocol was immunoSEQ multiplex PCR, while the TCRdb copy is restricted to in-frame clones and leaves out a portion. The profile shows about 350,000 clones, 87% of them singletons. The specimen sequenced was peripheral blood. The receptors come from a woman in her forties or fifties with COVID-19, enrolled during active disease.

This clone showed up just once. This chain links TRBV5-4 with TRBJ2-1, with 11 bases that match TRBD2. This CDR3 comprises 18 residues. The germline V gene has CDR1 SGHNT and CDR2 YYREEE (reference sequence). J gave up 3 bases and V 0 bases, and 8 bases lay outside the gene matches. The CDR3 sequence is CASSLAWGTSGSYNEQFF. CDR3 DNA sequence: TGTGCCAGCAGCTTGGCATGGGGAACTAGCGGGAGCTACAATGAGCAGTTCTTC.

This clone was seen a handful of times. This chain uses TRBV29-1 with TRBJ1-2; the match to TRBD1 covers 10 bases. The CDR3 runs 13 residues. Looked up from germline, CDR1 is SQVTM and CDR2 is ANQGSEA. The V and J ends lost 5 bases and 6 bases, in that order; junction bases with no gene match: 6. CDR3 region: CSVSRTGGDGYTF. The CDR3 DNA reads TGCAGCGTTTCCCGGACAGGGGGAGATGGCTACACCTTC.

The CDR3 loop is CASSPSNRGRTSGYTF. For the CDR3, the DNA is TGTGCCAGCTCACCATCGAACAGGGGGCGAACGAGCGGCTACACCTTC. The V and J genes are TRBV18 and TRBJ1-2; 9 bases map to TRBD1. J gave up 8 bases and V 2 bases, and 12 bases lay outside the gene matches. Per the germline V gene, CDR1 is KGHSH and CDR2 is LQKENI. The CDR3 is 16 residues long. Full variable domain (outside the CDR3, taken from reference TRBV18 and TRBJ1-2): NAGVMQNPRHLVRRRGQEARLRCSPMKGHSHVYWYRQLPEEGLKFMVYLQKENIIDESGMPKERFSAEFPKEGPSILRIQQVVRGDSAAYFCASSPSNRGRTSGYTFGSGTRLTVV.

J is TRBJ1-1 and V is TRBV6-5; possibly TRBD1 for D (6 bases). The CDR3 covers 14 residues. CDR1 is MNHEY and CDR2 is SVGAGI in the germline V gene. V lost 2 bases, J lost 0 bases, and 7 bases lay in between. The CDR3 spells CASSYRTVNTEAFF. The CDR3 DNA reads TGTGCCAGCAGTTACCGGACAGTGAACACTGAAGCTTTCTTT.

The chain uses TRBV9 and TRBJ2-1, with 7 bases lining up with TRBD2. This CDR3 has 15 amino acids. The germline CDR1 and CDR2 sequences are SGDLS and YYNGEE. Trimming took 5 bases from V and 4 from J; bases not matched to a gene: 9. The CDR3 protein is CASSIASGSYNEQFF. CDR3 DNA: TGTGCCAGCAGTATTGCTAGCGGAAGTTACAATGAGCAGTTCTTC.

V is TRBV7-5 and J is TRBJ2-5; the table's TRBD2 call for D was not verified on the DNA. TRBV7-5 is annotated as a pseudogene. This CDR3 has 18 amino acids. CDR3 residues: CVRSPEASGRAGQETQYF. Written as DNA, the CDR3 is TGTGTCAGAAGCCCAGAGGCTAGCGGGAGGGCCGGGCAAGAGACCCAGTACTTC.